This entry features one T cell receptor beta chain sequence. Its antigen is still unknown. The sample comes from a study of T cells expressing NK-cell markers. The wider study: TCR beta repertoires came from sorted CD3+CD56+NKG2C+, CD3+CD56+NKG2C- and CD3+CD56-NKG2C+ T cells. Eight donors were sequenced, seven testing HCMV-seropositive and one testing seronegative. Study results and limitations: In a handful of donors, dominant CD3+CD56+NKG2C+ clones formed roughly 1.0-8% of CD8+ cells.

Libraries used 5'RACE template switching adding universal primer site and UMIs. TCRdb reprocessed the 5' RACE reads, keeping one entry per CDR3 protein, no DNA. The sample spans fewer than 400,000 distinct CDR3 sequences; the ten largest clones claim 5.2%. Germline assignment: CDR1 LNHNV and CDR2 YYDKDF (reference sequence). The length of the CDR3 is 15 residues. The source of this sequence is a man aged 18-70 years in good health. Specimen: blood T cells: a sorted CD56 or NKG2C T cell subset, CD4+ or CD8+ T cells, or bulk PBMC T cells (not recorded which). The genes are TRBV15 and TRBJ2-3; no DNA is available, so the TRBD1 call from TCRdb remains unchecked. The CDR3 sequence is CATSLDGVFTDTQYF.